A selection of T cell receptor beta chains follows, all from one sample in a study of shared clonotypes between healthy human individuals. TCRdb keeps only in-frame clones here, not all; method: immunoSEQ multiplex PCR. The sample comprises 2 million to 2.5 million clones, about 92% of which are singletons, and around 0.4% rests with the top ten. The sequenced sample was naive CD4+ T cells from PBMCs. These receptors came from a man aged 18-30 years in good health. Some clones in this sample may be carry-over from other donors' samples. The CDR3 runs from the conserved cysteine through the conserved F or W. D genes are given only for firm matches. A clone size is listed for some rows: how often the clone was seen (once, few, many), or a class if it is expanded.

clone_size j_call d_call v_call cdr3_nt cdr3_aa
few TRBJ1-4 - TRBV5-1 TGCGCCAGCAGCTTGGAAGGGTTCGGTGAAAAACTGTTTTTT CASSLEGFGEKLFF
few TRBJ1-1 - TRBV7-7 TGTGCCAGCAGCCCTACTCGATCGGCTGAAGCTTTCTTT CASSPTRSAEAFF
- TRBJ1-2 TRBD1 TRBV6-1 TGTGCCAGCAGTGCGACAGGGAAGACCTATGGCTACACCTTC CASSATGKTYGYTF
once TRBJ2-7 TRBD2 TRBV28 TGTGCCAGCAGCCCCGGGACTAGCGGGAGCCGGGGGCAGTACTTC CASSPGTSGSRGQYF
- TRBJ2-7 TRBD2 TRBV7-9 TGTGCCAGCAGTCACCGACTAGCGGGGCCTGACGAGCAGTACTTC CASSHRLAGPDEQYF
- TRBJ2-1 TRBD2 TRBV30 TGTGCCTGGAGTCTCGGGACTAGCACATACAATGAGCAGTTCTTC CAWSLGTSTYNEQFF
- TRBJ2-7 - TRBV5-4 TGTGCCAGCAGTCAGGGCGGGGCCGAGCAGTACTTC CASSQGGAEQYF
few TRBJ1-1 - TRBV28 TGTGCCAGCAGTTTAATCGCATTTGAAGCTTTCTTT CASSLIAFEAFF
once TRBJ2-1 - TRBV5-1 TGCGCCAGCAGTTCCGCCCCCGTATTGACCTCCTACAATGAGCAGTTCTTC CASSSAPVLTSYNEQFF
- TRBJ1-4 TRBD1 TRBV11-2 TGTGCCAGCAGCTTATCCAGGGGGAAGGGGACTAATGAAAAACTGTTTTTT CASSLSRGKGTNEKLFF
few TRBJ1-5 - TRBV30 TGTGCCTGGAGTCAGACCCATAGCAATCAGCCCCAGCATTTT CAWSQTHSNQPQHF
- TRBJ1-2 - TRBV28 TGTGCCAGCAGATACGGACTCTATGGCTACACCTTC CASRYGLYGYTF
once TRBJ1-2 - TRBV7-8 TGTGCCAGCAGCTGGCGGGGACCTTTCTATGGCTACACCTTC CASSWRGPFYGYTF
once TRBJ2-3 TRBD1 TRBV7-9 TGTGCCAGCAGCTTAGGGACAGGGGAAACAGATACGCAGTATTTT CASSLGTGETDTQYF
once TRBJ2-7 - TRBV27 TGTGCCAGCAGGTCTCGTACAACTAGCTACGAGCAGTACTTC CASRSRTTSYEQYF
- TRBJ1-2 - TRBV18 TGTGCCAGCTCACCACGTCCCCGGGACTCCTATGGCTACACCTTC CASSPRPRDSYGYTF
- TRBJ2-7 - TRBV7-2 TGTGCCAGCAGCTTGGATTTTACCTACGAGCAGTACTTC CASSLDFTYEQYF
few TRBJ2-7 TRBD1 TRBV4-1 TGCGCCAGCAGCCAAGTGGGGGGACAGGGGTACGAGCAGTACTTC CASSQVGGQGYEQYF
- TRBJ2-1 TRBD1 TRBV10-3 TGTGCCATCAGTCTTCCGGGACAGGGTGTGAATGAGCAGTTCTTC CAISLPGQGVNEQFF
- TRBJ2-7 - TRBV28 TGTGCCAGCAGTCTCCCCGGGATCGACTCCTACGAGCAGTACTTC CASSLPGIDSYEQYF
once TRBJ1-1 TRBD1 TRBV28 TGTGCCAGCAGTTCAGGGTGGGGTCAGGGGGCACTCACTGAAGCTTTCTTT CASSSGWGQGALTEAFF
- TRBJ2-7 - TRBV29-1 TGCAGCGTTGAAGCGTGGACGCAGGCGACCTACGAGCAGTACTTC CSVEAWTQATYEQYF
- TRBJ1-5 - TRBV7-8 TGTGCCAGCAGCGAGGGACAACAAAATCAGCCCCAGCATTTT CASSEGQQNQPQHF
once TRBJ1-1 - TRBV7-6 TGTGCCAGCAGCCCCCGGGAGGGGGGAACTGAAGCTTTCTTT CASSPREGGTEAFF
- TRBJ2-7 TRBD1 TRBV5-4 TGTGCCAGCAGCTTGGGGCGGACAGGGGTCTACGAGCAGTACTTC CASSLGRTGVYEQYF
- TRBJ2-2 - TRBV10-3 TGTGCCATCAGTGAAGGGGGGAGCTGGGCCGGGGAGCTGTTTTTT CAISEGGSWAGELFF
- TRBJ1-1 TRBD1 TRBV7-9 TGTGCCAGCAGTTCGTCCGGGACAGGGCATACTGAGGCTTTCTTT CASSSSGTGHTEAFF
- TRBJ1-2 - TRBV28 TGTGCCAGCAGTTCCCGGGGGGCGGGTAACTATGGCTACACCTTC CASSSRGAGNYGYTF
- TRBJ1-6 TRBD1 TRBV30 TGTGCCTGGGGGACAGGGGATAATTCACCCCTCCACTTT CAWGTGDNSPLHF
- TRBJ2-3 - TRBV27 TGTGCCAGCAGTTTTGGGGGAATCACAGATACGCAGTATTTT CASSFGGITDTQYF
- TRBJ2-5 TRBD1 TRBV28 TGTGCCAGCAGTGAGCAAACAACAGGGGTCCAAGAGACCCAGTACTTC CASSEQTTGVQETQYF
- TRBJ2-7 - TRBV7-2 TGTGCCAGCAGCTCGCCGCCGGGACTCCCGACCTACGAGCAGTACTTC CASSSPPGLPTYEQYF
- TRBJ1-4 - TRBV28 TGTGCCAGCAGTTACTCAGGACCTGCAACTAATGAAAAACTGTTTTTT CASSYSGPATNEKLFF
- TRBJ2-5 - TRBV18 TGTGCCAGCTCACCCTCCCCGGGGATAGAGACCCAGTACTTC CASSPSPGIETQYF
- TRBJ2-5 - TRBV4-1 TGCGCCAGCAGCCAGATCCGAGGGGGGCGCTACCAAGAGACCCAGTACTTC CASSQIRGGRYQETQYF
- TRBJ2-1 TRBD2 TRBV7-6 TGTGCCAGCAGCTCCGGACTAGCGGGAGGTTTTGAGCAGTTCTTC CASSSGLAGGFEQFF
- TRBJ2-5 TRBD2 TRBV7-3 TGTGCCAGCAGCCCGGGGACTAGCGGGAGTTTTGGCGAGACCCAGTACTTC CASSPGTSGSFGETQYF
- TRBJ1-1 - TRBV19 TGTGCCAGTAGTACAACCCTCTGGAACACTGAAGCTTTCTTT CASSTTLWNTEAFF
- TRBJ2-1 - TRBV5-6 TGTGCCAGCAGTAACCGACAGCAGGGAATTGGGAATGAGCAGTTCTTC CASSNRQQGIGNEQFF
- TRBJ2-2 TRBD2 TRBV28 TGTGCCAGCAGTTTTATCCCCGGGACTAGCGGGAGGTTTGGGATCACCGGGGAGCTGTTTTTT CASSFIPGTSGRFGITGELFF